The rows below give T cell receptor beta chains drawn from one sample of a study of blood T cell repertoires in COVID-19. Sequencing used immunoSEQ multiplex PCR; TCRdb keeps in-frame clones, though not all of them. The data hold 30,000 to 40,000 clones, with just over 85% observed a single time. Sequencing was done on a sample of peripheral blood. These receptors came from a woman over 75 with active or convalescent COVID-19. Both conserved end residues are part of each CDR3. D genes are given only for firm matches. Not all rows give a size; the values are once, few, many and, for expanded clones, a class.

length	D	J	V	size	CDR3	DNA
17	TRBD1	TRBJ1-5	TRBV15	once	CATSRGSRTGGNQPQHF	TGTGCCACCAGCAGAGGTAGCAGGACAGGGGGCAATCAGCCCCAGCATTTT
16	-	TRBJ1-4	TRBV9	-	CASSVNPVGVNEKLFF	TGTGCCAGCAGCGTCAACCCTGTAGGGGTCAATGAAAAACTGTTTTTT
15	TRBD1	TRBJ1-2	TRBV11-3	-	CASSQGDRGQVGYTF	TGTGCCAGCAGCCAAGGGGACAGGGGGCAAGTTGGCTACACCTTC
18	TRBD2	TRBJ2-1	TRBV6-2/TRBV6-3	-	CASSYSGVAGGFYNEQFF	TGTGCCAGCAGTTACTCTGGGGTAGCGGGAGGTTTCTACAATGAGCAGTTCTTC
13	-	TRBJ1-4	TRBV19	-	CASQQRLNEKLFF	TGTGCCAGTCAACAACGCTTAAATGAAAAACTGTTTTTT
16	TRBD1	TRBJ2-2	TRBV19	-	CASSIPTGRNTGELFF	TGTGCCAGTAGTATACCGACAGGGAGGAACACCGGGGAGCTGTTTTTT
14	-	TRBJ1-2	TRBV3-1/TRBV3-2	-	CASSQDNGGYGYTF	TGTGCCAGCAGCCAAGATAACGGTGGCTATGGCTACACCTTC
14	TRBD1	TRBJ1-3	TRBV7-9	few	CASSPGGDGNTIYF	TGTGCCAGCAGCCCAGGGGGAGACGGAAACACCATATATTTT
16	TRBD1	TRBJ2-5	TRBV5-1	-	CASSIGQGGVAETQYF	TGCGCCAGCAGTATAGGACAGGGTGGAGTTGCGGAGACCCAGTACTTC
13	TRBD2	TRBJ2-1	TRBV28	-	CASTSGVHNEQFF	TGTGCCAGCACCAGCGGGGTTCACAATGAGCAGTTCTTC
15	-	TRBJ2-7	TRBV19	-	CASSIEQTSSYEQYF	TGTGCCAGTAGTATAGAACAGACGAGCTCCTACGAGCAGTACTTC
14	TRBD1	TRBJ1-6	TRBV2	once	CASKGTGDNSPLHF	TGTGCCAGCAAAGGGACAGGGGATAATTCACCCCTCCACTTT
12	-	TRBJ2-3	TRBV2	-	CASLLASDTQYF	TGTGCCAGTTTACTAGCAAGTGATACGCAGTATTTT
16	TRBD2	TRBJ2-1	TRBV11-3	-	CASSPVGSGAYNEQFF	TGTGCCAGCAGCCCAGTCGGTAGCGGGGCTTACAATGAGCAGTTCTTC
15	TRBD1	TRBJ2-7	TRBV5-1	-	CASSLAGTGSYEQYF	TGCGCCAGCAGCTTGGCGGGGACAGGCTCCTACGAGCAGTACTTC
15	TRBD1	TRBJ1-5	TRBV6-2/TRBV6-3	-	CASSDTGTGHQPQHF	TGTGCCAGCAGTGATACCGGGACAGGTCATCAGCCCCAGCATTTT
15	TRBD2	TRBJ2-7	TRBV9	-	CASSIGGSGRYEQYF	TGTGCCAGCAGCATAGGAGGTAGCGGGAGATACGAGCAGTACTTC
12	-	TRBJ1-2	TRBV3-1/TRBV3-2	-	CASSQSGWGYTF	TGTGCCAGCAGCCAGTCGGGTTGGGGCTACACCTTC
15	TRBD1	TRBJ1-2	TRBV27	-	CASSLLGQPKNGYTF	TGTGCCAGCAGTTTATTGGGACAGCCGAAGAATGGCTACACCTTC
12	-	TRBJ2-1	TRBV29-1	-	CSVDRSSAEQFF	TGCAGCGTTGACCGATCTAGCGCCGAGCAGTTCTTC
15	TRBD1	TRBJ2-5	TRBV6-6	-	CASSPGDSGSETQYF	TGTGCCAGCAGCCCCGGGGACAGCGGCAGTGAGACCCAGTACTTC